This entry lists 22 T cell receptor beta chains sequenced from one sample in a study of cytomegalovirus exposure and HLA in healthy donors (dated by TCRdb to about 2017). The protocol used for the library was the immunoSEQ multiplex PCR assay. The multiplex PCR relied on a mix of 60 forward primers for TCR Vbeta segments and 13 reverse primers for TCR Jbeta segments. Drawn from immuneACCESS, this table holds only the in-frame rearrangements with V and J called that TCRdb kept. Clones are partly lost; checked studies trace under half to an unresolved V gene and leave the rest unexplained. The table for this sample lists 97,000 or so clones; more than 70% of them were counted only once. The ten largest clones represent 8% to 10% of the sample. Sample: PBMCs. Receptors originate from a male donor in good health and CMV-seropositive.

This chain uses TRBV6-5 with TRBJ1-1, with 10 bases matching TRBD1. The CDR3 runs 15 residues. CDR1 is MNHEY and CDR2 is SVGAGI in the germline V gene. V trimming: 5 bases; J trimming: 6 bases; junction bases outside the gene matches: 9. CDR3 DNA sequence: TGTGCCAGCAGTACGGGACAGGGGAGGGTTTCTGAAGCTTTCTTT. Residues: CASSTGQGRVSEAFF.

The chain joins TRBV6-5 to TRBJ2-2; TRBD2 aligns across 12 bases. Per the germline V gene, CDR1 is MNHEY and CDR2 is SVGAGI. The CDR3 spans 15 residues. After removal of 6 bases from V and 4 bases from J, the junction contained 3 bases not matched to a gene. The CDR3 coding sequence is TGTGCCAGCAGGCCGGGACTAGCGGGCACCGGGGAGCTGTTTTTT. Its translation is CASRPGLAGTGELFF.

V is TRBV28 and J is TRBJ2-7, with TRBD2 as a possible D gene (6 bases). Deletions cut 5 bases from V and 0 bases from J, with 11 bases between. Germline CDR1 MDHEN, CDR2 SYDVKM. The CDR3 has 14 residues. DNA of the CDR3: TGTGCCAGCAGTCCCCCGGGACTCTCCTACGAGCAGTACTTC. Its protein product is CASSPPGLSYEQYF.

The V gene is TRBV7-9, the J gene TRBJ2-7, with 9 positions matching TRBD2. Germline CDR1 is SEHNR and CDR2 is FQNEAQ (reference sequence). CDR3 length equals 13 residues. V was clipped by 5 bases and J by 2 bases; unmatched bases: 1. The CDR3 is CASSSGGPYEQYF. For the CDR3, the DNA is TGTGCCAGCAGCAGCGGGGGGCCCTACGAGCAGTACTTC.

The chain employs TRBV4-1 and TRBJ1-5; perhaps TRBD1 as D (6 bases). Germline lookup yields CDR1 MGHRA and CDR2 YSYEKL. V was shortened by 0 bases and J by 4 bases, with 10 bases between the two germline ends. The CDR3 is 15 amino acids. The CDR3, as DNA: TGCGCCAGCAGCCAAGAGCGACAGGTAAATCAGCCCCAGCATTTT. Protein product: CASSQERQVNQPQHF.

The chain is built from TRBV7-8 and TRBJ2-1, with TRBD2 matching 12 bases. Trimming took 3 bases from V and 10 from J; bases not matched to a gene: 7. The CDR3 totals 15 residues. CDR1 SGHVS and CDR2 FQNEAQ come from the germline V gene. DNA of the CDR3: TGTGCCAGCAGCTTCGCACTAGCGGGGGGTTTAGAGCAGTTCTTC. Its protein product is CASSFALAGGLEQFF. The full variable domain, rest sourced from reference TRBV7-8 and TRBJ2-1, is GAGVSQSPRYKVAKRGQDVALRCDPISGHVSLFWYQQALGQGPEFLTYFQNEAQLDKSGLPSDRFFAERPEGSVSTLKIQRTQQEDSAVYLCASSFALAGGLEQFFGPGTRLTVL.

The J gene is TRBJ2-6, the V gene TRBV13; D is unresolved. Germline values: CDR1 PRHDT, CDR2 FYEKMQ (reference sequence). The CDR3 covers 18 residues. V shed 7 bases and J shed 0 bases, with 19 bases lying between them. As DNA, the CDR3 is TGTGCCAGCACCCCTACCGCTGCATCGTTCTCTGGGGCCAACGTCCTGACTTTC. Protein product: CASTPTAASFSGANVLTF.

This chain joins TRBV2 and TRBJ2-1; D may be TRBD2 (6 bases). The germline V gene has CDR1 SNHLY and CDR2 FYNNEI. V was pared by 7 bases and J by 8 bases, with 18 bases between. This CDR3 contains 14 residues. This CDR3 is CASMVGSSNDEQFF. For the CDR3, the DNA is TGTGCCAGCATGGTCGGGAGCTCTAACGATGAGCAGTTCTTC.

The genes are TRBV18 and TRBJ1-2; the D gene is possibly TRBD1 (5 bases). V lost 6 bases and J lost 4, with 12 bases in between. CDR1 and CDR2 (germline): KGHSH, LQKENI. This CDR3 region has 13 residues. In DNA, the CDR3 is TGTGCCAGCTCTCCCGACAGCACCTATGGCTACACCTTC. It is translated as CASSPDSTYGYTF.

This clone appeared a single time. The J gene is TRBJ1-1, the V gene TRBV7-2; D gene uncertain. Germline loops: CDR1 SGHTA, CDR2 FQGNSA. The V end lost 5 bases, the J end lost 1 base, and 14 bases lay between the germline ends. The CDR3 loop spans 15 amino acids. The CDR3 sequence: CASSIKPQANTEAFF. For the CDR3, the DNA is TGTGCCAGCAGCATAAAGCCCCAGGCGAACACTGAAGCTTTCTTT.

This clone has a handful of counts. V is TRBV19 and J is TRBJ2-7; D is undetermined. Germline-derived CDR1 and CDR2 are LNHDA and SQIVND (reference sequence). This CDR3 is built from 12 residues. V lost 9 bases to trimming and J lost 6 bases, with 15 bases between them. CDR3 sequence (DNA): TGTGCCAGAAAGCCCCGGGTCCGCGAGCAGTACTTC. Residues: CARKPRVREQYF.

CDR3 nucleotide sequence: TGTGCCAGCACCCGGGACAGGGGACACGAGCAGTACTTC. It is translated as CASTRDRGHEQYF. The V call is TRBV5-6, the J call TRBJ2-7; 10 positions match TRBD1. The junction had 5 bases not matched to a gene; V was cut back by 6 bases and J by 5 bases. This CDR3 spans 13 amino acids. In germline, CDR1 is SGHDT, CDR2 YYEEEE.

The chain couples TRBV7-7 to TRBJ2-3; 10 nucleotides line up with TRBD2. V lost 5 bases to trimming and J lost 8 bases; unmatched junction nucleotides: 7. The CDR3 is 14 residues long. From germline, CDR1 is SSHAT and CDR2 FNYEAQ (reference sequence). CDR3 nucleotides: TGTGCCAGCAGCCCAGCGGGAGGGGCAGCTACGCAGTATTTT. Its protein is CASSPAGGAATQYF.

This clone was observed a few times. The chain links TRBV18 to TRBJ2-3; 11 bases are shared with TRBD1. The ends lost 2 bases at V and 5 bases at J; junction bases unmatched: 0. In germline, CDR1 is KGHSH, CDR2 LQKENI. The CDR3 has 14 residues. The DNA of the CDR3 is TGTGCCAGCTCACCAGGGACAGGGGGAGATACGCAGTATTTT. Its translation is CASSPGTGGDTQYF.

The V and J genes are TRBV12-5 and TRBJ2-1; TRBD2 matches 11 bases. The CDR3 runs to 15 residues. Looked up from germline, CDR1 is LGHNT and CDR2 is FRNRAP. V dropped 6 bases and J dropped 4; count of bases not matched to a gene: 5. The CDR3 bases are TGTGCTAGTGGCTCGGGACTAGCGGATTACAATGAGCAGTTCTTC. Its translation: CASGSGLADYNEQFF. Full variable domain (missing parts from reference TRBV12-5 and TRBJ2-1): DARVTQTPRHKVTEMGQEVTMRCQPILGHNTVFWYRQTMMQGLELLAYFRNRAPLDDSGMPKDRFSAEMPDATLATLKIQPSEPRDSAVYFCASGSGLADYNEQFFGPGTRLTVL.

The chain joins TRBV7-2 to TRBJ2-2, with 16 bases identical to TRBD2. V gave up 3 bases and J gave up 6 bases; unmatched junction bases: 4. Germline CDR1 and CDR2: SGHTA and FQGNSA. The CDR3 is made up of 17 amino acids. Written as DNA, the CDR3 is TGTGCCAGCAGCTTGGGGACTAGCGGGAGGGCGTCCGGGGAGCTGTTTTTT. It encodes CASSLGTSGRASGELFF. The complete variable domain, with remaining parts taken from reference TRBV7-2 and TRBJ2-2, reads GAGVSQSPSNKVTEKGKDVELRCDPISGHTALYWYRQSLGQGLEFLIYFQGNSAPDKSGLPSDRFSAERTGGSVSTLTIQRTQQEDSAVYLCASSLGTSGRASGELFFGEGSRLTVL.

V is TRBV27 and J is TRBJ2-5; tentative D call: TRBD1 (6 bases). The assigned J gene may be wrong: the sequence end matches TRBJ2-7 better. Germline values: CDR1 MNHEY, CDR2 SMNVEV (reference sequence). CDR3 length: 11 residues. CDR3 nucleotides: TGTGCCACGAGGACAGTCGACGAGCAGTACTTC. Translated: CATRTVDEQYF.

The CDR3 bases are TGTGCCAGCAGTTTGCGCCGGTCTGGTGACATTCAGTACTTC. Translating gives CASSLRRSGDIQYF. The V and J genes are TRBV27 and TRBJ2-4, with no clear D. Germline assignment: CDR1 MNHEY and CDR2 SMNVEV (reference sequence). The CDR3 spans 14 residues. The V gene lost 3 bases and the J gene lost 8 bases, with 14 bases spanning the gap.

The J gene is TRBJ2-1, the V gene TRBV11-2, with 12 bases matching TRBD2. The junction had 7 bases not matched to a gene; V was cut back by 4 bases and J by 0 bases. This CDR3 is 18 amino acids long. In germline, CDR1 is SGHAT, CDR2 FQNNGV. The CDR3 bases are TGTGCCAGCAGCTCCGGACTAGCGGGGAAGAGCTCCTACAATGAGCAGTTCTTC. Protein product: CASSSGLAGKSSYNEQFF.

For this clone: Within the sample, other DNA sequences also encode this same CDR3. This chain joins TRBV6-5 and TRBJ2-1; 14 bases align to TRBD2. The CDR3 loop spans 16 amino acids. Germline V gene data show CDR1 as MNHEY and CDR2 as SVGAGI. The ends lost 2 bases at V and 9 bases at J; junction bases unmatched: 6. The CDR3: CASSYAGTSGSIEQFF. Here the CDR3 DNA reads TGTGCCAGCAGTTACGCCGGGACTAGCGGGAGCATTGAGCAGTTCTTC.

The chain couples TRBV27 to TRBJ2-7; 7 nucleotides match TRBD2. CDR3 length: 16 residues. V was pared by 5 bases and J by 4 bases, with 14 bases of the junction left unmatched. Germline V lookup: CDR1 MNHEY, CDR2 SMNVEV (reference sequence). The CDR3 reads CASSPTSLRLPYEQYF. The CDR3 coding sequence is TGTGCCAGCAGTCCGACTAGCTTACGACTTCCTTACGAGCAGTACTTC.

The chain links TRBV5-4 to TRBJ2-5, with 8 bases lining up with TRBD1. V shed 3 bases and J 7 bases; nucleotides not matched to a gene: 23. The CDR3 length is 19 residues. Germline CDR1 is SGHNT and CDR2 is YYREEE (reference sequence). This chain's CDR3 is CASSSRMPTGGVFWGTQYF. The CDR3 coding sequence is TGTGCCAGCAGCTCCCGAATGCCAACAGGGGGAGTTTTCTGGGGGACCCAGTACTTC.